This T cell receptor (beta chain) originates from a study of OX40 agonist ivuxolimab in advanced cancers. Sequenced by immunoSEQ multiplex PCR; TCRdb stores in-frame clones only, minus some. This table has over 20,000 clones, roughly 90% appearing once. V lost 4 bases to trimming and J lost 5 bases; unmatched junction nucleotides: 8. From germline, CDR1 is GTSNPN and CDR2 SVGIG (reference sequence). The CDR3 has 14 amino acids. The specimen was CD4+ or CD8+ T cells sorted from blood, collected in a trial of the OX40 agonist ivuxolimab. This chain joins TRBV30 and TRBJ2-7; 10 bases map to TRBD1. The TCR sequence derives from an adult with an advanced solid tumor such as melanoma, head and neck, liver or kidney cancer. The CDR3 loop reads CAWNPGQGPHEQYF. CDR3 nucleotide sequence: TGTGCCTGGAATCCGGGACAGGGGCCCCACGAGCAGTACTTC.